These 10 T cell receptor beta chains share one sample of origin, sequenced in a study of CD8 T cells in ankylosing spondylitis listed by TCRdb under 2017. Paper-wide results and their limitations: A TCR beta motif of several highly homologous amino acid variants appeared characteristic of blood from ankylosing spondylitis patients.

Their recognized antigens are unknown. Receptor amplification or capture employed 5' RACE. TCRdb names Illumina HiSeq 2500 as the instrument used. TCRdb reran the public reads through fastp at Q25 and MiXCR, keeping productive beta chains. Rows are combined by CDR3 protein, so each entry shows the most common genes and DNA. For this sample there are 800,000 to 900,000 distinct CDR3 sequences; approximately 12% appear just once. The ten top clones hold 0.45% to 0.6% of the sample. Sequencing used blood, either unsorted or a sorted T cell fraction (not recorded which). These receptors were obtained from a male donor with ankylosing spondylitis.

This clonotype has only a few counts. V and J are TRBV12-3 or TRBV12-4 and TRBJ2-5; D gene unclear. This CDR3 is 13 amino acids long. Trimming stripped 5 bases from V and 3 bases from J, with 10 bases between. CDR3 coding DNA: TGTGCCAGCAGTCCCACACGGAAAGAGACCCAGTACTTC. Translated, it gives CASSPTRKETQYF.

This clonotype was detected only a few times. The chain joins TRBV7-2 to TRBJ2-6; no definite D call. CDR1 is SGHTA and CDR2 is FQGNSA in the germline V gene. The CDR3 has 15 amino acids. V lost 3 bases, J lost 2 bases, and 8 bases lay in between. This CDR3 reads CASSFTVTGANVLTF. The CDR3 DNA reads TGTGCCAGCAGCTTTACAGTCACTGGGGCCAACGTCCTGACTTTC.

This chain uses TRBV6-5 with TRBJ2-7; D is unclear. Trimming stripped 2 bases from V and 1 base from J, with 9 bases between. The CDR3 contains 14 residues. Germline V gene data show CDR1 as MNHEY and CDR2 as SVGAGI. The CDR3 region is CASSYEPNSYEQYF. CDR3 sequence (DNA): TGTGCCAGCAGTTACGAACCAAATTCCTACGAGCAGTACTTC.

This clonotype was seen at least ten times. The gene calls are TRBV20-1 and TRBJ2-1, with 11 bases identical to TRBD1. The J segment lost 6 bases and the V segment lost 5 bases, leaving 6 bases of the junction unmatched. This CDR3 has 14 residues. Germline CDR1 is DFQATT and CDR2 is SNEGSKA (reference sequence). CDR3 sequence (DNA): TGCAGTGCTGAGGACAGGGGGCGTTTCAATGAGCAGTTCTTC. The encoded protein is CSAEDRGRFNEQFF.

The chain recombines TRBV20-1 with TRBJ1-6; 8 positions match TRBD1. In germline, CDR1 is DFQATT, CDR2 SNEGSKA (reference sequence). The junction had 7 bases not matched to a gene; V was cut back by 6 bases and J by 0 bases. This CDR3 is built from 16 residues. The CDR3 bases are TGCAGTGCCTCAGGGGGCCCGAGCTCCTATAATTCACCCCTCCACTTT. Its translation is CSASGGPSSYNSPLHF.

This clonotype was detected many times. CDR3 nucleotide sequence: TGTGCCAGCAGCCCTTCCGGGGACTCCTACGAGCAGTACTTC. As protein: CASSPSGDSYEQYF. The chain carries TRBV4-2 and TRBJ2-7; weak D call: TRBD2 (5 bases). Germline CDR1 and CDR2: LGHNA and YNFKEQ. V lost 4 bases and J lost 0, with 10 bases in between. CDR3 length: 14 residues.

V usage is TRBV29-1 and J usage is TRBJ1-5, with 8 bases matching TRBD1. This CDR3 has 15 amino acids. The J segment lost 9 bases and the V segment lost 0 bases, leaving 10 bases of the junction unmatched. The germline gives CDR1 SQVTM, CDR2 ANQGSEA. CDR3 residues: CSVEDPQGVNWPQHF. The CDR3 bases are TGCAGCGTTGAAGACCCACAGGGGGTCAATTGGCCCCAGCATTTT.

This clonotype appeared a single time. This may be a read error: a much more frequent sequence differs by one nucleotide. V and J are TRBV5-1 and TRBJ2-1; D is unresolved. The better agreement between TRBJ2-7 and the DNA end casts doubt on the J call. The CDR3 has 11 residues. Germline V gene data show CDR1 as SGHRS and CDR2 as YFSETQ. The CDR3 loop is CASRFYNEQYF. DNA of the CDR3: TGCGCCAGCAGATTCTACAATGAGCAGTACTTC.

This clonotype was picked up a small number of times. V gene TRBV11-3 combines with J gene TRBJ2-5; 14 bases match TRBD2. The germline CDR1 and CDR2 sequences are SGHNT and YENEEA. This CDR3 has 16 amino acids. Germline trimming cut 5 bases from V and 5 bases from J; bases unmatched to any gene: 7. The CDR3 sequence is CASSQGLAGVGETQYF. For the CDR3, the DNA is TGTGCCAGCAGCCAGGGACTAGCGGGAGTCGGGGAGACCCAGTACTTC.

This clonotype was observed a few times. This chain connects TRBV27 to TRBJ2-7, with D unresolved. Trimming left V 10 bases short and J 3 bases short, with 10 bases between. Germline V gives CDR1 MNHEY, CDR2 SMNVEV (reference sequence). This CDR3 is built from 11 residues. The CDR3 here is CATTVGYEQYF. CDR3 bases: TGTGCCACCACAGTCGGCTACGAGCAGTACTTC.